This T cell receptor beta chain appears in the sequencing data of a study of T cell responses to AZD1222 COVID-19 vaccine. Germline values: CDR1 LNHDA, CDR2 SQIVND (reference sequence). The CDR3 spans 13 residues. Unmatched junction bases numbered 5, after V lost 6 bases and J lost 6 bases. This table comes from immunoSEQ multiplex PCR, and its TCRdb copy is limited to in-frame clones, with some not included. The data hold 91,000 or so clones, with roughly 90% observed a single time. The chain combines TRBV19 with TRBJ1-2; 9 positions agree with TRBD1. The receptor was isolated from an adult who received the AZD1222 COVID-19 vaccine. The specimen was peripheral blood, collected 28 days after the second AZD1222 dose. The CDR3 here is CASREDRGNGYTF. CDR3 coding DNA: TGTGCCAGTAGAGAGGACAGGGGAAATGGCTACACCTTC.